The T cell receptor (beta chain) under discussion was sequenced for a study of graft-versus-host responses after intestinal transplantation. Overall study: For two to three years after anti-thymocyte globulin induction, all recipients took tacrolimus and steroids.

TCRdb's table, derived via immunoSEQ multiplex PCR, lists solely in-frame clones and lacks some. The sample holds about 130,000 clones, around 90% seen once. V was pared by 3 bases and J by 3 bases, with 18 bases between. The germline CDR1 and CDR2 sequences are MDHEN and SYDVKM. There are 16 residues in the CDR3. This clone showed up just once. No antigen is known for it. Source: unstimulated CD4+ T cells sorted from spleen or lymph node cells, taken before intestinal transplant. The chain couples TRBV28 to TRBJ2-7; maybe TRBD1 (6 bases). The clonotype comes from a human donor who received an intestinal transplant. CDR3 sequence: CASSFHETGKDYEQYF. DNA of the CDR3: TGTGCCAGCAGTTTCCATGAGACAGGAAAGGACTACGAGCAGTACTTC.